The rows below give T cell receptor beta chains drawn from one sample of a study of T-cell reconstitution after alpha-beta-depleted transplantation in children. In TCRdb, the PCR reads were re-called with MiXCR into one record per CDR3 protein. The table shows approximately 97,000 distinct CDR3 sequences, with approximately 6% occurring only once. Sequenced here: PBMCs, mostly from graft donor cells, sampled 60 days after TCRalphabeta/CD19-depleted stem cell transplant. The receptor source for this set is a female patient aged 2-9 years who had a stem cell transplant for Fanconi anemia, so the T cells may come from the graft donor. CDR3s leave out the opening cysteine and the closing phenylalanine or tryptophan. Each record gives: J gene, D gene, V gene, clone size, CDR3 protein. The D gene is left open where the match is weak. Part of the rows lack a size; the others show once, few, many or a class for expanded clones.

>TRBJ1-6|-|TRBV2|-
ASSEFRYSPLH
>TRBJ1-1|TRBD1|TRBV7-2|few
ASSPPPDRGQNEAF
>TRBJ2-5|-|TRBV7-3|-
ASSLLPSKGSPLQETQY
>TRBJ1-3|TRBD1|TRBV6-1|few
ASSKGQGAFGNTIY
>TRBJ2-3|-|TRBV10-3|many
AICPSSTDTQY
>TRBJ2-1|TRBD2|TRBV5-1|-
ASSLGGLAGGMYNEQF
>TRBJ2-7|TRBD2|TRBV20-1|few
SAITSGRGDYEQY
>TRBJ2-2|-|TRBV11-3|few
ASSLIGAGGTGELF
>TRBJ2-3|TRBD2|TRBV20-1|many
SARDYGGTDTQY
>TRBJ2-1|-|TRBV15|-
ATSRGSGRYNEQF
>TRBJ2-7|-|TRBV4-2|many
ASSQGAYEQY
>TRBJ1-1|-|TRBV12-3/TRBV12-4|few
ASSLTGPDTEAF
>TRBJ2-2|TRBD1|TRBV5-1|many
ASSRGQPNTGELF
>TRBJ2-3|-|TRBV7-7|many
ASSLGSLRDTQY
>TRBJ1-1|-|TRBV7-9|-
ASSSYPGGVANTEAF
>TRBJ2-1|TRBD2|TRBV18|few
ASSPLPPSGVPSNEQF
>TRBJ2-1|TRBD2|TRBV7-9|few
ASSLDFLAGVEQF
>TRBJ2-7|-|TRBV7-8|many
ASTRITYEQY
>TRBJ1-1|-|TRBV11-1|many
ASSFLGSLMTEAF
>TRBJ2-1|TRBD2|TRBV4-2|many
ASSQEPGLAGAEQF
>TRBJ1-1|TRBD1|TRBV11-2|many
ASSLVTGGGTEAF
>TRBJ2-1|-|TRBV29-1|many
SVTHFGPPLNNEQF
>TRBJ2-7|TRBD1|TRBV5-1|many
ASSDRDSSYEQY
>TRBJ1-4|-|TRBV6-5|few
ASSYSGTNEKLF
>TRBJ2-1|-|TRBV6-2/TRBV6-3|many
ASSYRDADNEQF
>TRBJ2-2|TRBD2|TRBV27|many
ASSLEAGTGELF
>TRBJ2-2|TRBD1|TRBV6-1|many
ASRGQGYTGELF
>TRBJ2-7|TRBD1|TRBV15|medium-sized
ATSINRGSYEQY
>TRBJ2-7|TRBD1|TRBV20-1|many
SARRTGAYEQY
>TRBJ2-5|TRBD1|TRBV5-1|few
ASSSSGTAQETQY
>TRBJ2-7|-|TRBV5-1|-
ASSRGRFPSYEQY
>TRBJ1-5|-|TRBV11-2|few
ASSLEGGTASNQPQH
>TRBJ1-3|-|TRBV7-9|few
ASSRTLSGNTIY
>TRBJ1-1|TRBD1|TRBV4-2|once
ASSRQGQGNTEAF
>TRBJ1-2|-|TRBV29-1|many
SVEARDLNYGYT
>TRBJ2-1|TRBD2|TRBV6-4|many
ASSDREGGEQF
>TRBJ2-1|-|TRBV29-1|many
SVGRGGNEQF
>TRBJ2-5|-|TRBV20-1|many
SARRDLQETQY
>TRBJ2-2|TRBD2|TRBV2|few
ASKASGPTGELF
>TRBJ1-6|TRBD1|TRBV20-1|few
SARIATGDNSPLH
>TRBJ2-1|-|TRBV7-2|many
ASSLATRYNEQF
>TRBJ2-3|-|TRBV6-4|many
ASSDTYTDTQY
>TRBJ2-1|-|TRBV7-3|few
ASSPGTPGYNEQF
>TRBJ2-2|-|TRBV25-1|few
ASSEYGTGSTGELF
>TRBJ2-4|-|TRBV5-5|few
ASSSTWFENIQY
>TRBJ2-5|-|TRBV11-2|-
ASSLVRAANFLQETQY
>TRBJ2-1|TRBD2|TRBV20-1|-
SGTSGSDYNEQF
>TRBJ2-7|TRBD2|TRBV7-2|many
ASSPGLAGIYEQY
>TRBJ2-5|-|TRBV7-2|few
ASTTTLQRCRRTQY
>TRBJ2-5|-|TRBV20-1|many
SAKGWGAEETQY
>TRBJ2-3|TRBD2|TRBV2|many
ASNYRTSGGTDTQY
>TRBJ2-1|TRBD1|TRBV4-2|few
ASSLQGAGLGFVQF